A single sample gave rise to the 4 T cell receptor beta chains below, sequenced in a study of T cell responses to AZD1222 COVID-19 vaccine. The data were produced by immunoSEQ multiplex PCR, yet TCRdb's version contains in-frame clones alone and is incomplete. There are over 130,000 clones in the sample; 90% to 95% occur only once, and roughly 3.5% lies in the top ten. This specimen consisted of peripheral blood, obtained 28 days after the second AZD1222 dose. Receptors were obtained from an adult who received the AZD1222 COVID-19 vaccine.

This clone was recorded once. This chain connects TRBV6-2 or TRBV6-3 to TRBJ1-1; a weak D match, TRBD1 (5 bases). With 7 bases removed from V and 0 bases from J, the gap between germline ends came to 15 bases. The CDR3 extends over 15 amino acids. CDR1 is MNHEY, CDR2 SVGEGT, per germline. The CDR3 here is CASTPREGLNTEAFF. CDR3 nucleotide sequence: TGTGCCAGCACCCCTCGGGAGGGGTTGAACACTGAAGCTTTCTTT.

A single count supports this clone. The V call is TRBV29-1, the J call TRBJ1-2, with D hard to call. Trimming shortened V by 1 base and J by 2 bases, and 11 bases separated the two germline ends. This CDR3 has 14 residues. CDR1 and CDR2 (germline): SQVTM, ANQGSEA. The CDR3 reads CSVEAVVQNYGYTF. For the CDR3, the DNA is TGCAGCGTTGAAGCGGTCGTTCAGAACTATGGCTACACCTTC.

The count of this clone is one. This chain uses TRBV27 with TRBJ1-2; D possibly corresponds to TRBD1 (6 bases). Germline loops: CDR1 MNHEY, CDR2 SMNVEV (reference sequence). Trimming left V 6 bases short and J 3 bases short, with 20 bases between. The CDR3 sequence is 16 residues long. CDR3 nucleotide sequence: TGTGCCAGCAGGGAAATCGGTCGGGGGGCAGACTATGGCTACACCTTC. It yields the protein CASREIGRGADYGYTF.

V gene TRBV14 combines with J gene TRBJ2-2; D call uncertain. Germline CDR1 SGHDN, CDR2 FVKESK. Trimming took 5 bases from V and 2 from J, leaving 9 bases between them. The CDR3 extends over 14 amino acids. CDR3 DNA: TGTGCCAGCAGCAGAGAAAGAAACACCGGGGAGCTGTTTTTT. Amino acids: CASSRERNTGELFF. Full variable domain (rest looked up from reference TRBV14 and TRBJ2-2): EAGVTQFPSHSVIEKGQTVTLRCDPISGHDNLYWYRRVMGKEIKFLLHFVKESKQDESGMPNNRFLAERTGGTYSTLKVQPAELEDSGVYFCASSRERNTGELFFGEGSRLTVL.